This T cell receptor beta chain derives from a study of blood T cell repertoires in COVID-19. This study enrolled people aged roughly 18 to 90 from about two dozen US geographic areas. With V trimmed by 5 bases and J by 3 bases, 6 bases remained unmatched. The CDR3 consists of 14 residues. Germline V gives CDR1 SNHLY, CDR2 FYNNEI. As processed by the authors: By means of reference gene primer amplification, nucleated cell counts were estimated. Assay: immunoSEQ multiplex PCR; the TCRdb copy retains only in-frame clones and omits some. That table gives V, J and clone size, and the DNA gave D and trimming. The data show 150,000 to 250,000 clones, more than 65% seen once.

The receptor was derived from a man between 40 and 49 years old who had recovered from COVID-19. The chain has TRBV2 and TRBJ1-1, with 7 positions matching TRBD1. The sample taken for sequencing was PBMCs or T cells enriched from blood (not recorded which). In DNA, the CDR3 is TGTGCCAGCAGTAGGACAGGTGCACACACTGAAGCTTTCTTT. Amino acids: CASSRTGAHTEAFF.